The 17 T cell receptor beta chains in this list originate from one sample, sequenced in a study of a mutant IDH1 vaccine in newly diagnosed glioma. Antigens of these TCRs are unknown. Time point meaning: week 47, end of study. What each vaccine dose contained was 300 ug of mutant IDH1 20-mer peptide, accompanied by topical imiquimod. The repertoire was sequenced with immunoSEQ multiplex PCR; TCRdb's copy has only in-frame clones and lacks some. The sample consists of over 80,000 clones, 70% to 90% of them appearing once. The sequencing here drew on PBMCs, taken from a glioma patient whose treatment included an IDH1 peptide vaccine. The receptor source for this set is a man in his forties with glioma.

J is TRBJ2-5 and V is TRBV9; 11 bases line up with TRBD2. This CDR3 is built from 19 residues. The V gene's germline CDR1 is SGDLS and CDR2 YYNGEE. The V gene end was trimmed by 0 bases and the J gene end by 0 bases; junction bases not matched to a gene: 10. CDR3 bases: TGTGCCAGCAGCGTAGGAGGGCTAGCGGGGGGTCCGTACCAAGAGACCCAGTACTTC. Protein product: CASSVGGLAGGPYQETQYF.

The chain couples TRBV7-9 to TRBJ1-3; D might be TRBD1 (6 bases). V was trimmed by 5 bases and J by 2 bases, leaving 13 bases between them. Germline CDR1 is SEHNR and CDR2 is FQNEAQ (reference sequence). The CDR3 length is 15 residues. The CDR3 DNA reads TGTGCCAGCAGCCCCGGGACATCAGCTGGAAACACCATATATTTT. It codes for CASSPGTSAGNTIYF.

J is TRBJ1-5 and V is TRBV19; the match to TRBD1 covers 7 bases. Trimming took 6 bases from V and 7 from J; bases not matched to a gene: 6. Germline assignment: CDR1 LNHDA and CDR2 SQIVND (reference sequence). The CDR3 is 13 residues long. CDR3 nucleotide sequence: TGTGCCAGTAGCGGACAGGTGCGCCAGCCCCAGCATTTT. Residues: CASSGQVRQPQHF.

The J gene is TRBJ1-3, the V gene TRBV13; D is ambiguous. The CDR3 contains 13 residues. The V gene's germline CDR1 is PRHDT and CDR2 FYEKMQ (reference sequence). V gave up 4 bases and J gave up 0 bases, with 4 bases separating them. The CDR3 protein is CASSSRSGNTIYF. Written as DNA, the CDR3 is TGTGCCAGCAGCTCTCGCTCTGGAAACACCATATATTTT.

In its sample, this clone was seen once. The chain has TRBV30 and TRBJ2-5; 13 nucleotides agree with TRBD2. The CDR3 totals 16 residues. CDR1 and CDR2 (germline): GTSNPN, SVGIG (reference sequence). Trimming cost V 2 bases and J 5 bases; bases outside gene matches: 8. The CDR3, as DNA: TGTGCCTGGAGTTCACTAGCGGGGGGGCCTTCGGAGACCCAGTACTTC. Translating it yields CAWSSLAGGPSETQYF.

The V call is TRBV18, the J call TRBJ1-2; D not resolved. The CDR3 covers 14 residues. Looked up from germline, CDR1 is KGHSH and CDR2 is LQKENI. The V and J ends lost 2 bases and 4 bases respectively, with 11 bases between them. CDR3 sequence (DNA): TGTGCCAGCTCACCATTTAAGGAATCCTATGGCTACACCTTC. Protein product: CASSPFKESYGYTF.

With regard to this clone: One end of the junction is discordant with germline, which a read error may explain. Other DNA sequences in this sample translate to the same CDR3. CDR3 amino acids: CASSPYRDDDEKLFF. CDR3 DNA sequence: TGTGCCAGCAGCCCATACAGGGATGATGATGAGAAACTGTTTTTT. This chain uses TRBV5-6 with TRBJ1-4; a weak D match, TRBD1 (6 bases). The germline V gene has CDR1 SGHDT and CDR2 YYEEEE. This CDR3 region has 15 residues.

This clone has just one count. The chain is built from TRBV4-3 and TRBJ2-7; weak D call: TRBD1 (5 bases). V was pared by 1 base and J by 3 bases, with 10 bases between. Germline V gene data show CDR1 as LGHNA and CDR2 as YSLEER. This CDR3 contains 14 residues. The CDR3: CASSQAAQVYEQYF. The CDR3 DNA follows: TGCGCCAGCAGCCAAGCGGCACAGGTCTACGAGCAGTACTTC.

The chain carries TRBV7-9 and TRBJ2-5; 8 bases agree with TRBD1. V lost 6 bases, J lost 4 bases, and 4 bases stayed unmatched. The CDR3 runs to 13 residues. In germline, CDR1 is SEHNR, CDR2 FQNEAQ (reference sequence). CDR3: CASSSRGPETQYF. CDR3 coding DNA: TGTGCCAGCAGTTCCAGGGGGCCAGAGACCCAGTACTTC.

In this sample, this clone turned up a few times. The gene calls are TRBV19 and TRBJ1-5; perhaps TRBD1 as D (6 bases). V shed 6 bases and J shed 4 bases, with 13 bases lying between them. CDR1 and CDR2 (germline): LNHDA, SQIVND (reference sequence). The CDR3 spans 14 residues. CDR3 nucleotides: TGTGCCAGTAGACAGGGATTCCGGAATCAGCCCCAGCATTTT. Protein: CASRQGFRNQPQHF.

This sequence joins TRBV5-1 and TRBJ1-2, with D possibly being TRBD1 (5 bases). Germline V CDR1 and CDR2: SGHRS, YFSETQ. The CDR3 loop spans 14 amino acids. V was shortened by 0 bases and J by 7 bases, with 13 bases between the two germline ends. The CDR3 spells CASSLGQSEGGYTF. The CDR3 nucleotides are TGCGCCAGCAGCTTGGGACAGTCAGAGGGTGGCTACACCTTC.

This chain connects TRBV6-6 to TRBJ1-6; D ambiguous. Germline lookup yields CDR1 MNHNY and CDR2 SVGAGI (reference sequence). Trimming shortened V by 2 bases and J by 6 bases, and 2 bases separated the two germline ends. This CDR3 has 12 residues. Here the CDR3 reads CASSYSNSPLHF. CDR3 sequence (DNA): TGTGCCAGCAGTTACAGTAATTCACCCCTCCACTTT.

This chain uses TRBV10-3 with TRBJ2-5, with D perhaps matching TRBD1 (6 bases). The J call may be in error: the DNA end matches TRBJ2-7 better. The CDR3 extends over 12 amino acids. The germline CDR1 and CDR2 sequences are ENHRY and SYGVKD. In DNA, the CDR3 is TGTGCCATCAGCCTGGACAGAAACGAGCAGTACTTC. It specifies CAISLDRNEQYF.

J is TRBJ2-3 and V is TRBV6-1; 7 nucleotides line up with TRBD2. The length of the CDR3 is 15 residues. After removal of 4 bases from V and 2 bases from J, the junction contained 6 bases not matched to a gene. CDR1 is MNHNS and CDR2 is SASEGT in the germline V gene. The CDR3 protein is CASSALTSATDTQYF. The CDR3 region has the DNA TGTGCCAGCAGTGCGCTCACTAGCGCCACAGATACGCAGTATTTT.

The chain employs TRBV5-4 and TRBJ2-1, with unresolved D. V lost 3 bases and J lost 9, with 10 bases in between. CDR1 and CDR2 from the germline V gene are SGHNT and YYREEE (reference sequence). The CDR3 contains 12 residues. The CDR3 region has the DNA TGTGCCAGCAGCTCGTTAGCTTCTGAGCAGTTCTTC. It translates to CASSSLASEQFF.

J is TRBJ1-4 and V is TRBV4-2; perhaps TRBD1 as D (6 bases). This CDR3 spans 12 amino acids. V gave up 3 bases and J gave up 8 bases, with 7 bases separating them. Per the germline V gene, CDR1 is LGHNA and CDR2 is YNFKEQ. The chain's CDR3 is CASSQQGEKLFF. The CDR3 DNA is TGTGCCAGCAGCCAGCAGGGGGAAAAACTGTTTTTT.

The V gene is TRBV28, the J gene TRBJ2-5; D gene uncertain. This CDR3 has 13 residues. V lost 2 bases and J 2 bases, leaving 6 bases between the germline ends. CDR1 and CDR2 (germline): MDHEN, SYDVKM. Here the CDR3 DNA reads TGTGCCAGCAGTTTAAAGCTGCAAGAGACCCAGTACTTC. Its protein is CASSLKLQETQYF.